The 24 T cell receptor beta chains listed next were all sequenced from one sample in a study of blood T cell repertoires in COVID-19. Measured with immunoSEQ multiplex PCR; TCRdb has only the in-frame clones, and not every one. The data show 250,000 to 350,000 clones, approximately 89% seen once. Sequenced sample: peripheral blood. The receptors were sampled from a woman aged 45 to 65 who had recovered from COVID-19.

The rearrangement joins TRBV10-1 to TRBJ1-2; D perhaps matches TRBD1 (5 bases). The CDR3 spans 13 residues. The V gene lost 5 bases and the J gene lost 3 bases, with 10 bases spanning the gap. Germline V gene lookup returns CDR1 WNHNN and CDR2 SYGVQD (reference sequence). The CDR3 sequence is CASSYDRDYGYTF. The CDR3 coding sequence is TGCGCCAGCAGTTACGACAGAGACTATGGCTACACCTTC.

This chain joins TRBV28 and TRBJ2-3; a possible D gene is TRBD2 (5 bases). The V gene's germline CDR1 is MDHEN and CDR2 SYDVKM. The CDR3 has 11 residues. V lost 7 bases and J 4 bases, leaving 6 bases between the germline ends. This CDR3 is CASTGSDTQYF. In nucleotides, the CDR3 is TGTGCCAGCACGGGATCAGATACGCAGTATTTT.

J is TRBJ2-5 and V is TRBV5-4, with TRBD2 as a possible D gene (6 bases). Deletions cut 0 bases from V and 5 bases from J, with 17 bases between. This CDR3 contains 16 residues. CDR1 is SGHNT, CDR2 YYREEE, per germline (reference sequence). The CDR3 is CASSLGIAGRRETQYF. Written as DNA, the CDR3 is TGTGCCAGCAGCTTGGGAATCGCGGGGAGGAGGGAGACCCAGTACTTC.

V gene TRBV7-2 combines with J gene TRBJ2-5, with no clear D. The CDR3 extends over 11 amino acids. Germline assignment: CDR1 SGHTA and CDR2 FQGNSA. Trimming left V 5 bases short and J 2 bases short, with 3 bases between. DNA for the CDR3: TGTGCCAGCAGCGAGCAAGAGACCCAGTACTTC. It codes for CASSEQETQYF.

The chain has TRBV28 and TRBJ1-2; D not resolved. This CDR3 has 11 residues. CDR1 and CDR2 from the germline V gene are MDHEN and SYDVKM. V was cut by 6 bases and J by 7 bases, with 9 bases left in between. DNA for the CDR3: TGTGCCAGCAGCCCGTCAGGTGGCTACACCTTC. Protein: CASSPSGGYTF.

The chain recombines TRBV5-4 with TRBJ1-1; possibly TRBD1 for D (5 bases). Trimming pared 8 bases from V and 1 base from J, leaving 12 bases between. The germline CDR1 and CDR2 sequences are SGHNT and YYREEE (reference sequence). The CDR3 consists of 13 residues. The CDR3 spells CASTQETNTEAFF. The CDR3 region has the DNA TGTGCCAGTACACAGGAGACGAACACTGAAGCTTTCTTT.

This chain joins TRBV24-1 and TRBJ1-2; the match to TRBD1 covers 8 bases. Unmatched junction bases numbered 9, after V lost 7 bases and J lost 6 bases. The CDR3 runs to 14 residues. Germline V lookup: CDR1 KGHDR, CDR2 SFDVKD. CDR3 nucleotides: TGTGCCACCAGCACTGGACAGGGATCGGATGGCTACACCTTC. It translates to CATSTGQGSDGYTF.

The chain recombines TRBV5-1 with TRBJ1-1; D may be TRBD1 (5 bases). Germline V gives CDR1 SGHRS, CDR2 YFSETQ. Trimming took off 5 bases at V and 1 base at J, with 15 bases between the two ends. The CDR3 totals 15 residues. The CDR3 region has the DNA TGCGCCAGCAGTCGTCAGGGTTTAGGGAACACTGAAGCTTTCTTT. It encodes CASSRQGLGNTEAFF.

The chain is built from TRBV12-3 or TRBV12-4 and TRBJ2-1, with 8 bases lining up with TRBD2. Trimming removed 0 bases from V and 8 bases from J; junction bases left unmatched: 0. The CDR3 extends over 13 amino acids. The CDR3 loop reads CASSLARGDEQFF. The CDR3 bases are TGTGCCAGCAGTTTAGCGCGGGGGGATGAGCAGTTCTTC.

This clone showed up just once. Within the sample, other DNA sequences also encode this same CDR3. The V gene is TRBV18, the J gene TRBJ2-2, with D possibly matching TRBD1 (6 bases). The CDR3 sequence is 15 residues long. Trimming took 1 base from V and 3 from J, leaving 9 bases between them. Per the germline V gene, CDR1 is KGHSH and CDR2 is LQKENI. The DNA of the CDR3 is TGTGCCAGCTCACCACGACAGGCGGACACCGGGGAGCTGTTTTTT. This translates into CASSPRQADTGELFF.

The rearrangement joins TRBV15 to TRBJ2-2; unclear D gene. Germline-derived CDR1 and CDR2 are LNHNV and YYDKDF (reference sequence). The CDR3 length is 14 residues. V dropped 0 bases and J dropped 7 bases, with 9 bases sitting between them. This chain's CDR3 is CATSRDGLYGELFF. The CDR3 region has the DNA TGTGCCACCAGCAGAGACGGGTTATACGGGGAGCTGTTTTTT.

A single count supports this clone. CDR3 nucleotide sequence: TGTGCCAGCAGCCAAGAGAGCCCGTCAACTAATGAAAAACTGTTTTTT. This encodes CASSQESPSTNEKLFF. V and J are TRBV14 and TRBJ1-4; D not certain. The germline V gene has CDR1 SGHDN and CDR2 FVKESK. The CDR3 spans 16 residues. V lost 0 bases to trimming and J lost 0 bases, with 8 bases between them. The full variable domain, with the rest looked up from reference TRBV14 and TRBJ1-4, is EAGVTQFPSHSVIEKGQTVTLRCDPISGHDNLYWYRRVMGKEIKFLLHFVKESKQDESGMPNNRFLAERTGGTYSTLKVQPAELEDSGVYFCASSQESPSTNEKLFFGSGTQLSVL.

This chain uses TRBV19 with TRBJ1-5; D gene uncertain. The CDR3 extends over 13 amino acids. Germline CDR1 and CDR2: LNHDA and SQIVND (reference sequence). The V and J ends lost 2 bases and 7 bases respectively, with 9 bases between them. CDR3: CASSIRGWQPQHF. CDR3 nucleotide sequence: TGTGCCAGTAGTATACGGGGTTGGCAGCCCCAGCATTTT.

A few counts support this clone. In nucleotides, the CDR3 is TGTGCCAGTAGTCCAAACAGGGCAGATACGCAGTATTTT. This sequence encodes CASSPNRADTQYF. The rearrangement uses TRBV19 and TRBJ2-3; D is possibly TRBD1 (6 bases). The germline gives CDR1 LNHDA, CDR2 SQIVND (reference sequence). The V gene lost 5 bases and the J gene lost 4 bases, with 10 bases spanning the gap. This CDR3 has 13 residues.

The chain joins TRBV28 to TRBJ2-4; D is uncertain. The V gene lost 3 bases and the J gene lost 7 bases, with 13 bases spanning the gap. The CDR3 is made up of 14 amino acids. Per germline, CDR1 MDHEN and CDR2 SYDVKM. The CDR3 protein is CASSFSGHRNIQYF. CDR3 bases: TGTGCCAGCAGTTTTTCGGGTCATCGGAACATTCAGTACTTC.

CDR3 nucleotide sequence: TGTGCCAGCAGCTTAGGGGAGGACAGGGGAGAGACCCAGTACTTC. Protein: CASSLGEDRGETQYF. The V gene is TRBV11-3, the J gene TRBJ2-5; 9 bases agree with TRBD1. Per the germline V gene, CDR1 is SGHNT and CDR2 is YENEEA. The CDR3 is 15 amino acids. Trimming at V came to 1 base and at J to 4 bases, leaving 4 bases not matched to a gene.

V gene TRBV7-9 combines with J gene TRBJ1-2, with D hard to call. This CDR3 spans 11 amino acids. V dropped 5 bases and J dropped 3 bases, with 4 bases sitting between them. Germline assignment: CDR1 SEHNR and CDR2 FQNEAQ (reference sequence). CDR3 nucleotides: TGTGCCAGCAGCGCAGACTATGGCTACACCTTC. Its protein product is CASSADYGYTF.

The CDR3 sequence: CASSQDLSRRSSQYF. The CDR3, as DNA: TGCGCCAGCAGCCAAGATCTCTCGAGGCGGTCGTCGCAGTATTTT. The chain links TRBV4-3 to TRBJ2-3; D is undetermined. The CDR3 length is 15 residues. Germline assignment: CDR1 LGHNA and CDR2 YSLEER. The V gene lost 0 bases and the J gene lost 10 bases, with 17 bases spanning the gap.

As concerns this clone: Other nucleotide sequences in the sample specify the same CDR3. The CDR3 region is CASSAQGNYGYTF. The CDR3 bases are TGTGCCAGCAGCGCCCAGGGGAACTATGGCTACACCTTC. V gene TRBV9 combines with J gene TRBJ1-2; TRBD1 is a possible D gene (6 bases). The CDR3 is 13 residues long. The germline V gene encodes CDR1 SGDLS and CDR2 YYNGEE. The ends were cut back, 3 bases at V and 2 bases at J, with 8 bases in the middle.

This clone was seen more than once but under ten times. V is TRBV28 and J is TRBJ1-3; D is perhaps TRBD1 (5 bases). V was pared by 6 bases and J by 0 bases, with 15 bases between. The germline CDR1 and CDR2 sequences are MDHEN and SYDVKM. The CDR3 sequence is 16 residues long. The CDR3 loop reads CASRHGTVSSGNTIYF. CDR3 nucleotides: TGTGCCAGCAGACACGGGACTGTTAGCTCTGGAAACACCATATATTTT.

This clone was detected only once. This chain joins TRBV3-1 (or the pseudogene TRBV3-2) and TRBJ1-1; 8 bases agree with TRBD1. With V trimmed by 3 bases and J by 12 bases, 9 bases remained unmatched. The CDR3 extends over 13 amino acids. Germline V gene lookup returns CDR1 LGHDT and CDR2 YNNKEL (reference sequence). CDR3 in DNA: TGTGCCAGCAGCCAGGGGTCGGACAGGGTGTCTTTCTTT. This gives the protein CASSQGSDRVSFF.

This clone was picked up a small number of times. The sample carries other DNA sequences with the same CDR3. The chain has TRBV10-3 and TRBJ1-2; TRBD1 aligns across 10 bases. Per the germline V gene, CDR1 is ENHRY and CDR2 is SYGVKD. The CDR3 is 14 amino acids. V was clipped by 5 bases and J by 3 bases; unmatched bases: 3. The CDR3 loop reads CAISLGQGDYGYTF. In nucleotides, the CDR3 is TGTGCCATCAGTCTCGGACAGGGGGACTATGGCTACACCTTC.

The rearrangement links TRBV28 to TRBJ2-7, with TRBD2 identical over 10 bases. The trim removed 2 bases at V and 6 bases at J, leaving 4 bases unmatched. Germline V gene sequence: CDR1 MDHEN, CDR2 SYDVKM. This CDR3 has 14 residues. The CDR3 reads CASSLGLAETEQYF. In nucleotides, the CDR3 is TGTGCCAGCAGTTTAGGACTAGCGGAAACCGAGCAGTACTTC. The full variable domain, rest sourced from reference TRBV28 and TRBJ2-7, is DVKVTQSSRYLVKRTGEKVFLECVQDMDHENMFWYRQDPGLGLRLIYFSYDVKMKEKGDIPEGYSVSREKKERFSLILESASTNQTSMYLCASSLGLAETEQYFGPGTRLTVT.

The chain employs TRBV7-2 and TRBJ2-3; D perhaps matches TRBD2 (7 bases). The germline gives CDR1 SGHTA, CDR2 FQGNSA. The CDR3 contains 15 residues. V was trimmed by 0 bases and J by 2 bases, leaving 9 bases between them. The CDR3 DNA reads as TGTGCCAGCAGCTTAGCGGGGGGGCACACAGATACGCAGTATTTT. It codes for CASSLAGGHTDTQYF.